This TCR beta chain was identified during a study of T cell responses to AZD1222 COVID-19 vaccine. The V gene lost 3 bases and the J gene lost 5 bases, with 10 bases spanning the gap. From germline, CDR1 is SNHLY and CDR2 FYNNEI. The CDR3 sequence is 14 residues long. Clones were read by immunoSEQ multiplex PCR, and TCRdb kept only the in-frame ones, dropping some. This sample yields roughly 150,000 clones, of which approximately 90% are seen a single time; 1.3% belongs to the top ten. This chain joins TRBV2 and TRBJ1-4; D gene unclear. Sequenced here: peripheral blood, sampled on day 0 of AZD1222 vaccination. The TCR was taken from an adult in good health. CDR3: CASSESRANEKLFF. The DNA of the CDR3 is TGTGCCAGCAGTGAGAGCAGAGCAAATGAAAAACTGTTTTTT. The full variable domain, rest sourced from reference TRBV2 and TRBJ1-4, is EPEVTQTPSHQVTQMGQEVILRCVPISNHLYFYWYRQILGQKVEFLVSFYNNEISEKSEIFDDQFSVERPDGSNFTLKIRSTKLEDSAMYFCASSESRANEKLFFGSGTQLSVL.